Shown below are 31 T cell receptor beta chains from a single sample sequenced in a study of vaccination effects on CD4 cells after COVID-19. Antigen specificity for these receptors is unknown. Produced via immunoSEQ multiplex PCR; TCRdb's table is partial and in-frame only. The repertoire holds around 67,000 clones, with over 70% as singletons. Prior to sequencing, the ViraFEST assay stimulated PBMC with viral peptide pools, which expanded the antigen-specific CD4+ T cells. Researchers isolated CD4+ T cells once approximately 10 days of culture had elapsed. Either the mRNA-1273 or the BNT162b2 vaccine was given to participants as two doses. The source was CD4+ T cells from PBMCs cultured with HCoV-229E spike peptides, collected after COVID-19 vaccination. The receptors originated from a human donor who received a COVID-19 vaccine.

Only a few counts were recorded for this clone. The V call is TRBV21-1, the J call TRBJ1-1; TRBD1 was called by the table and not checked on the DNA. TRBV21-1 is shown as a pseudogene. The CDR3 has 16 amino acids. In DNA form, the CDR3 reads TGTGCCAGCAGCAATCGGGGCCAGGGGTCGTATACTGAAGCTTTCTTT. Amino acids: CASSNRGQGSYTEAFF.

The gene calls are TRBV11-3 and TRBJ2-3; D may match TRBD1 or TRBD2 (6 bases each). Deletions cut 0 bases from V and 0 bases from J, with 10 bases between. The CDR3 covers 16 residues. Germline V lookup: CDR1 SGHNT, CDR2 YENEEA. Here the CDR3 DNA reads TGTGCCAGCAGCTTAGAAGGGGGGACGAGCACAGATACGCAGTATTTT. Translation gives CASSLEGGTSTDTQYF.

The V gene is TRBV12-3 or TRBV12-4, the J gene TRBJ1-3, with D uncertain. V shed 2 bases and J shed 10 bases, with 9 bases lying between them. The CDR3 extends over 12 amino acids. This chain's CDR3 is CASSLSTGTIYF. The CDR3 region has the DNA TGTGCCAGCAGTTTATCCACGGGGACCATATATTTT.

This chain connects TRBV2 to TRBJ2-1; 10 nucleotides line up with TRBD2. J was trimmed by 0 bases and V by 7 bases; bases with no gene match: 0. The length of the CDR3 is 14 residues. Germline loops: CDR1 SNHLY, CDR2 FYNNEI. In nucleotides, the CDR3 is TGTGCCAGCACTAGCGGGGGCTCCTACAATGAGCAGTTCTTC. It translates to CASTSGGSYNEQFF. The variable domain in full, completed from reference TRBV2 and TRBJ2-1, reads EPEVTQTPSHQVTQMGQEVILRCVPISNHLYFYWYRQILGQKVEFLVSFYNNEISEKSEIFDDQFSVERPDGSNFTLKIRSTKLEDSAMYFCASTSGGSYNEQFFGPGTRLTVL.

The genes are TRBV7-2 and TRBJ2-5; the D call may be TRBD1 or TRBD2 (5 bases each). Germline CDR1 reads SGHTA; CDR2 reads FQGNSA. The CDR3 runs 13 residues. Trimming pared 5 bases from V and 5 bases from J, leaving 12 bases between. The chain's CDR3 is CASSGGRLETQYF. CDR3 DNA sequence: TGTGCCAGCAGCGGGGGTCGGCTGGAGACCCAGTACTTC.

CDR3 in DNA: TGTGCCAGCAGCTTAGCGAAGACGGGTGAGCAGTTCTTC. It specifies CASSLAKTGEQFF. The rearrangement joins TRBV7-9 to TRBJ2-1, with D unclear. V was trimmed by 0 bases and J by 9 bases, leaving 9 bases between them. The germline V gene encodes CDR1 SEHNR and CDR2 FQNEAQ (reference sequence). This CDR3 comprises 13 residues.

Written as DNA, the CDR3 is TGTGCCAGCACTCGGGACACCTACGAGCAGTACGTC. It is translated as CASTRDTYEQYV. V and J are TRBV6-5 and TRBJ2-7; D may be TRBD1 (6 bases). The CDR3 runs 12 residues. V was shortened by 7 bases and J by 2 bases, with 9 bases between the two germline ends. Germline V gives CDR1 MNHEY, CDR2 SVGAGI.

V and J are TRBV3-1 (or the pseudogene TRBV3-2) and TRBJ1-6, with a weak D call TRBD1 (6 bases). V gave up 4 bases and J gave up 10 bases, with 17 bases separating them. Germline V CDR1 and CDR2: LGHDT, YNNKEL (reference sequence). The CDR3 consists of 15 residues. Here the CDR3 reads CASSLTGGAGSPLHF. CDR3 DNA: TGTGCCAGCAGCCTCACCGGGGGGGCGGGGTCACCCCTCCACTTT.

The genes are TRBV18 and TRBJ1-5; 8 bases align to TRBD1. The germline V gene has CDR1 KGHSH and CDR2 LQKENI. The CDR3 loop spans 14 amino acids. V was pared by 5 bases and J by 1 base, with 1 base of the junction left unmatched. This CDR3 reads CASSDRGSNQPQHF. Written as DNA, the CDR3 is TGTGCCAGCTCAGACAGGGGCAGCAATCAGCCCCAGCATTTT. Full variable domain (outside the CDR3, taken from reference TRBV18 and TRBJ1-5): NAGVMQNPRHLVRRRGQEARLRCSPMKGHSHVYWYRQLPEEGLKFMVYLQKENIIDESGMPKERFSAEFPKEGPSILRIQQVVRGDSAAYFCASSDRGSNQPQHFGDGTRLSIL.

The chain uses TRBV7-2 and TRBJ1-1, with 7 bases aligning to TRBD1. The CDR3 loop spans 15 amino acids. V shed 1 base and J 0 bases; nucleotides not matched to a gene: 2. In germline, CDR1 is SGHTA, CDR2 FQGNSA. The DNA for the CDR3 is TGTGCCAGCAGCTTAGAAGGACAGGTGAACACTGAAGCTTTCTTT. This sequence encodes CASSLEGQVNTEAFF.

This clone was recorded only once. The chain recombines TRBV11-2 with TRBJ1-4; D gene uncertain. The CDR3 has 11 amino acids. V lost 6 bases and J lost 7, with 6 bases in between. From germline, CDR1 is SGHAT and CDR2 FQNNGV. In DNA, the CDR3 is TGTGCCAGCAGAGGTAGTGAAAAACTGTTTTTT. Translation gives CASRGSEKLFF. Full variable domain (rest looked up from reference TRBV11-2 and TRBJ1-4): EAGVAQSPRYKIIEKRQSVAFWCNPISGHATLYWYQQILGQGPKLLIQFQNNGVVDDSQLPKDRFSAERLKGVDSTLKIQPAKLEDSAVYLCASRGSEKLFFGSGTQLSVL.

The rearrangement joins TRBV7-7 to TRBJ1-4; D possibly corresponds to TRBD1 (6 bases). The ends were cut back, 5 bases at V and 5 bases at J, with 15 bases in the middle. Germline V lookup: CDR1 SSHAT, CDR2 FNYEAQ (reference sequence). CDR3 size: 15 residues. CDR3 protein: CASSESRQGNEKLFF. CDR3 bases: TGTGCCAGCAGCGAAAGTAGGCAGGGGAATGAAAAACTGTTTTTT.

CDR3 amino acids: CATGMGGGREQYV. The CDR3 DNA is TGTGCCACCGGAATGGGGGGGGGCCGCGAGCAGTACGTC. V and J are TRBV24-1 and TRBJ2-7; tentatively, D is TRBD2 (7 bases). Germline CDR1 reads KGHDR; CDR2 reads SFDVKD. The CDR3 spans 13 residues. Trimming left V 9 bases short and J 6 bases short, with 17 bases between.

CDR3 region: CASSVDFLSSYEQYV. In DNA, the CDR3 is TGTGCCAGCAGCGTGGACTTTCTCTCCTCCTACGAGCAGTACGTC. This rearrangement joins TRBV2 to TRBJ2-7; weak D call: TRBD2 (5 bases). The CDR3 runs 15 residues. Trimming pared 6 bases from V and 0 bases from J, leaving 15 bases between. Germline V gene sequence: CDR1 SNHLY, CDR2 FYNNEI.

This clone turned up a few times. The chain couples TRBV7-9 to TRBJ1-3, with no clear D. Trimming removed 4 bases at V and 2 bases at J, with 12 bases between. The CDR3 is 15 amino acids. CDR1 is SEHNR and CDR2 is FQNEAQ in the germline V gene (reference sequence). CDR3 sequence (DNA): TGTGCCAGCAGCTCCTTAGCGGAGGCTGGAAACACCATATATTTT. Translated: CASSSLAEAGNTIYF.

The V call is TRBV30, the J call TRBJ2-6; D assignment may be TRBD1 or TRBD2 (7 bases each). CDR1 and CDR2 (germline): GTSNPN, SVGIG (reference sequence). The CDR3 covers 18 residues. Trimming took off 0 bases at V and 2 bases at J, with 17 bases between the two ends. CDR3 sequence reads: CAWSVQQGGKAGANVLTF. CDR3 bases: TGTGCCTGGAGTGTACAGCAGGGGGGGAAGGCTGGGGCCAACGTCCTGACTTTC.

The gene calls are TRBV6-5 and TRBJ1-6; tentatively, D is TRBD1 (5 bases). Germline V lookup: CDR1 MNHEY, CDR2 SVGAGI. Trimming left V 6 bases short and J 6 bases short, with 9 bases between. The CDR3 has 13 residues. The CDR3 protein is CASRHDSNSPLHF. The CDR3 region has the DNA TGTGCCAGCAGGCACGACAGTAATTCACCCCTCCACTTT.

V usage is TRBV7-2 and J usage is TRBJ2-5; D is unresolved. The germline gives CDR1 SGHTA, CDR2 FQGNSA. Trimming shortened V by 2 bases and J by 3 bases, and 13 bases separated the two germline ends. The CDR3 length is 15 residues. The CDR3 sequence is CASSLFVQSKETQYF. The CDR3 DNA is TGTGCCAGCAGCTTATTCGTCCAGAGTAAAGAGACCCAGTACTTC.

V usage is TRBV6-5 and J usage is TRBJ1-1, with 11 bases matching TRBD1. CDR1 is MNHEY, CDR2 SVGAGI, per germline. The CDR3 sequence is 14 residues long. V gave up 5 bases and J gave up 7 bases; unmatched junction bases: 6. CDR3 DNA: TGTGCCAGCAGTCGGGGGGGGACAGGGGGTGAAGCTTTCTTT. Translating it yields CASSRGGTGGEAFF.

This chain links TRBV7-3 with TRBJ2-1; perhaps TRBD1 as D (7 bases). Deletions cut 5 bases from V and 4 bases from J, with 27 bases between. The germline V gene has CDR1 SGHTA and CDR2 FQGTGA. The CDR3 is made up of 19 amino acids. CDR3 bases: TGTGCCAGCAGCCGCCTGGGGGGATACAGGGGAAATTCGTACAATGAGCAGTTCTTC. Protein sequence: CASSRLGGYRGNSYNEQFF. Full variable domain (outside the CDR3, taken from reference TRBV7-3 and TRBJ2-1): GAGVSQTPSNKVTEKGKYVELRCDPISGHTALYWYRQSLGQGPEFLIYFQGTGAADDSGLPNDRFFAVRPEGSVSTLKIQRTERGDSAVYLCASSRLGGYRGNSYNEQFFGPGTRLTVL.

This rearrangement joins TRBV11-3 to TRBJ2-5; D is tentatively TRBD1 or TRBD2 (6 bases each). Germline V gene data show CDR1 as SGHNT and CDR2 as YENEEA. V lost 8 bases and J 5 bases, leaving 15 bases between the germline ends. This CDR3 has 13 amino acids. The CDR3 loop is CASSQGGGETQYF. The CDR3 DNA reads TGTGCCAGCTCCCAAGGAGGGGGTGAGACCCAGTACTTC.

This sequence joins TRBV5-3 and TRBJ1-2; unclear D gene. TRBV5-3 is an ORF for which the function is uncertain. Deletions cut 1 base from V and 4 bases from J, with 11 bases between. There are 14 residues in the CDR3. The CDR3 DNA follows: TGTGCCAGAAGCTTGTTCCCACACCTCTATGGCTACACCTTC. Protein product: CARSLFPHLYGYTF.

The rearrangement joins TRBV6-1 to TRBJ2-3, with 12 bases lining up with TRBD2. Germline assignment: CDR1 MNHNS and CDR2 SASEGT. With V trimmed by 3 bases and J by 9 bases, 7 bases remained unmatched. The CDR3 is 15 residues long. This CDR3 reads CASSEASGGARTQYF. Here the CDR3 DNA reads TGTGCCAGCAGTGAGGCTAGCGGGGGGGCCAGGACGCAGTATTTT.

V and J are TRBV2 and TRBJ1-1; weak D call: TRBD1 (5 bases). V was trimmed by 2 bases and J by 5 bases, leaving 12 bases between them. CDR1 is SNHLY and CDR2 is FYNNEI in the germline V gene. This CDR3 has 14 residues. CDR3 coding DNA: TGTGCCAGCAGTGAACTCAGGGTTCGAACTGAAGCTTTCTTT. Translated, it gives CASSELRVRTEAFF.

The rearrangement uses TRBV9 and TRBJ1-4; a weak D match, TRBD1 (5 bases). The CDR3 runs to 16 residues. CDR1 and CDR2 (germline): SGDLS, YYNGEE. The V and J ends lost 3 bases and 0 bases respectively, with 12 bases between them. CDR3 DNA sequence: TGTGCCAGCAGCGCCGACATAGGGGCAACTAATGAAAAACTGTTTTTT. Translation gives CASSADIGATNEKLFF.

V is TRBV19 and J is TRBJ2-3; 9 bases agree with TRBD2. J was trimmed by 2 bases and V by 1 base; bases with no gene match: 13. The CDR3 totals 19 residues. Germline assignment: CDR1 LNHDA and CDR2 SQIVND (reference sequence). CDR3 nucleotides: TGTGCCAGTAGTATAGTAGGGGTAGCGGGGGCGGTTGCCACAGATACGCAGTATTTT. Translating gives CASSIVGVAGAVATDTQYF.

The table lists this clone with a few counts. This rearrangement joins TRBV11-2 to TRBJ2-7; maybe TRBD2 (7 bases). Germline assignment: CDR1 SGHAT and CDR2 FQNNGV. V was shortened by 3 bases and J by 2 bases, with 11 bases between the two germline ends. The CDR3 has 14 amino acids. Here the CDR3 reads CASSLGAGAYEQYV. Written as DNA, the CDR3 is TGTGCCAGCAGCTTGGGGGCGGGAGCCTACGAGCAGTACGTC.

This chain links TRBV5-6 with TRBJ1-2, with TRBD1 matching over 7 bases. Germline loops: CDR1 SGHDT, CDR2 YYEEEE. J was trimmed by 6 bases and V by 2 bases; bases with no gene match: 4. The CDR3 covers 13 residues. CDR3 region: CASSLSRGDGYTF. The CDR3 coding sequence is TGTGCCAGCAGCTTAAGCAGGGGGGATGGCTACACCTTC.

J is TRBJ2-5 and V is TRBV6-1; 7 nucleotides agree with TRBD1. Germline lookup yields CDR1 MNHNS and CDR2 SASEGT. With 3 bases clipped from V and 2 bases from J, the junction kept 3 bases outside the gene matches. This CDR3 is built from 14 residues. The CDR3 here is CASSESRGQETQYF. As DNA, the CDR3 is TGTGCCAGCAGTGAGTCCAGGGGGCAAGAGACCCAGTACTTC.

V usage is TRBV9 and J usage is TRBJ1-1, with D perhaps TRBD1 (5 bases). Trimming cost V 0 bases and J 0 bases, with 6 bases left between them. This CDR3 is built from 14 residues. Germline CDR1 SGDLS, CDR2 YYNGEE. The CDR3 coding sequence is TGTGCCAGCAGCGTAGGACAGTTGAACACTGAAGCTTTCTTT. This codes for CASSVGQLNTEAFF.

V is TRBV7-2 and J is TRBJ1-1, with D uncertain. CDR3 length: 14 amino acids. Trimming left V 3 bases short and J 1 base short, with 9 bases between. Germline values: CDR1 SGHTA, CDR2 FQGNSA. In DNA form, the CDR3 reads TGTGCCAGCAGCTTCGGCTCTGGGAACACTGAAGCTTTCTTT. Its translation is CASSFGSGNTEAFF.